The source of this T cell receptor (beta chain) is a study of T cells in Graves' hyperthyroidism and ophthalmopathy (dated by TCRdb to between 2019 and 2020). Regarding the study in general: Peripheral blood was sampled at the time of initial diagnosis, prior to any treatment. To identify distinguishing TCR V-J signatures, a discovery cohort of around 100 patients was used, comprising fewer than 45 with Graves' ophthalmopathy and some 57 with stable Graves' hyperthyroidism. Whether ophthalmopathy could be predicted prospectively was tested in an independent validation cohort made up of some 20 hyperthyroidism patients plus 17 patients who later progressed to ophthalmopathy. The roughly 91 discovery patients were randomly divided into training and test sets at a 7:3 ratio. In about 6 Graves' hyperthyroidism patients, the study also compared T-cell repertoires from thyroid tissue with T-cell repertoires from blood. Once sampling was done, hyperthyroidism patients were given methimazole at a starting dose of 30 mg daily, whereas ophthalmopathy patients were given high-dose intravenous methylprednisolone. The paper reports TCR Vbeta CDR3 sequencing of 135 peripheral blood samples: approximately 43 ophthalmopathy, some 80 hyperthyroidism and approximately 17 progressor patients.

Study-wide conclusions, independent of this receptor: Sample size was not statistically predetermined, and investigators were not blinded to group allocation. In validation, the model predicted progression to ophthalmopathy with over 65% sensitivity and 72.22% specificity, a median of about six months before onset. Most expanded thyroid clonotypes (frequency above 0.001) were also found in blood, which suggests that blood repertoires may mirror thyroid immune responses. A 13 V-J signature model separated ophthalmopathy from stable hyperthyroidism, with 87.88% sensitivity and roughly 82% specificity in cross-validation and 80%/75% in testing.

Amplification of TCR beta CDR3 regions was carried out from RNA transcripts. A first-round RT-PCR of the TCR CDR3 used the HTBI primer set with the Qiagen OneStep RT-PCR kit. Libraries were constructed in a second round of multiplex PCR, after which size selection and purification were performed. The libraries were sequenced on an Illumina HiSeq2000 using paired-end 100 bp reads. For the original study's pipeline: SOAPnuke was used to process the raw data, throwing out any read that contained adapters or uncalled bases, had a mean Phred below 15, or lacked an exact constant-primer or identifier match. COPE v1.2.5 was used to merge the high-quality paired reads, and each unique nucleotide sequence was defined as a clonotype. MiTCR v1.1 was used to align the clonotypes against IMGT TRBV, TRBD and TRBJ reference segments. Analysis was restricted to V-J combinations with a frequency above 0.0001, which covered about 99% of repertoires. A TCS score was defined as the ratio of F50 (clonal expansion) to E x V (chaos), with BLOSUM62-based TCRdist applied between CDR3 peptides within each V-J. Welch's t-statistics and random forest reduced 500 to 650 V-J features to roughly 13, which were used in a naive Bayes classifier (R e1071). TCRdb reanalyzed the raw reads on its own, using fastp at Q25 for trimming and MiXCR for clone calling, and kept in-frame beta chains. Every CDR3 protein is listed once, alongside the most common genes and DNA of its rows. The V and J calls, along with clone size, are taken from TCRdb and not from the paper's own processing. Present in this sample are about 500,000 distinct CDR3 sequences, 15% to 20% of which were seen just once. The top ten constitute approximately 15% of the sample.

This clonotype was detected a few times. The antigen it recognizes is unknown. No much larger clone exists at a distance of one base, and base qualities are not known. Moderately to severely active disease, a Clinical Activity Score of at least 3, a NOSPECS grade of at least 4, and a duration under 3 months were present in ophthalmopathy patients. Exclusion was applied to patients with uncontrolled infections, other autoimmune diseases, pregnancy or lactation. Diagnoses were based on clinical symptoms, serum thyroxine and TRAb, thyroid ultrasound and orbital computed tomography. PBMCs were isolated from more than 8 ml of fresh peripheral blood by Ficoll-Paque density gradient centrifugation. Total RNA was extracted using Trizol reagent, and RNA quality was assessed on an Agilent 2100 Bioanalyzer. As encoded in the germline V gene, CDR1 is SGHAT while CDR2 is FQNNGV. At the junction V is shortened by 5 bases and J by 10 bases, with 18 bases in between. The CDR3 contains 14 residues, cysteine and phenylalanine counted. CDR3 DNA only is kept here, 42 bases in frame from base 1.

The specimen was blood. This clonotype was obtained from a woman aged 18-29 years with Graves' ophthalmopathy. The V and J genes are TRBV11-2 and TRBJ1-3; too little of a D gene remains to name it. The DNA sequence is as follows: TGTGCCAGCAGCGAGGACGGAGTTCGAAGGACCATATATTTT. Its product reads: CASSEDGVRRTIYF.